These T cell receptor beta chains were read from a single sample in a study of CD8+CD57+ T cells in acquired aplastic anemia. TCRdb re-called the reads with MiXCR, one entry per CDR3 protein. This sample has under 250,000 distinct CDR3 sequences, with around 45% found just once. The sequencing input was sorted CD4+, CD8+, or CD8+CD57+ T cells (not recorded which) from PBMCs. The receptors here all came from a human donor with aplastic anemia. Both conserved end residues are part of each CDR3. The D gene is left open where the match is weak. Not every row has a clone size; where given, it reads once, few, many or a size class.

V	size	J	D	DNA	CDR3
TRBV7-2	many	TRBJ2-1	NA	TGTGCCAGCAGCTTAGTTTTGACCCCGAACTCCTACAATGAGCAGTTCTTC	CASSLVLTPNSYNEQFF
TRBV20-1	NA	TRBJ2-6	NA	TGCAGTGCTAGGTCCTCTAACGTCCTGACTTTC	CSARSSNVLTF
TRBV6-1	many	TRBJ1-1	NA	TGTGCCAGCAGTGAAGACGAAAGAGGAGCTGCTTTCTTT	CASSEDERGAAFF
TRBV5-4	NA	TRBJ1-1	NA	TGTGCCAGCAGCCGAAGGGAGGCGAGAACTGAAGCTTTCTTT	CASSRREARTEAFF
TRBV9	NA	TRBJ2-1	NA	TGTGCCAGCAGCGTGGACGGCAGCGGTTTCGGTAGTGAGCAGTTCTTC	CASSVDGSGFGSEQFF
TRBV7-2	NA	TRBJ2-1	NA	TGTGCCAGCAGCTCGACCAAAAACAATGAGCAGTTCTTC	CASSSTKNNEQFF
TRBV20-1	few	TRBJ2-7	NA	TGCAGTGCTAGGGGCGGCTACGAGCAGTACTTC	CSARGGYEQYF
TRBV5-8	NA	TRBJ2-1	TRBD2	TGTGCCAGCAGCCATGGCGGGGGGCTCCTCTACAATGAGCAGTTCTTC	CASSHGGGLLYNEQFF
TRBV2	NA	TRBJ1-2	NA	TGTGCCAGCAGTGAACAGGGAGGGGGCTATGGCTACACCTTC	CASSEQGGGYGYTF
TRBV15	NA	TRBJ2-7	NA	TGTGCCACCAGCAGAGTGGTTAGGGTTGACGAGCAGTACTTC	CATSRVVRVDEQYF
TRBV6-5	many	TRBJ1-5	TRBD1	TGTGCCAGCAGCCGGGACAGGGGCAATCAGCCCCAGCATTTT	CASSRDRGNQPQHF
TRBV7-2	NA	TRBJ1-5	NA	TGTGCCAGCAGCGTAAGTTCAGGGGACAAGCCCCAGCATTTT	CASSVSSGDKPQHF
TRBV19	many	TRBJ1-1	TRBD1	TGTGCCAGTAGTATAGGTACAGGGGCTGAAGCTTTCTTT	CASSIGTGAEAFF
TRBV28	few	TRBJ1-6	TRBD1	TGTGCCAGCAGACTACCCCCGGGACAGAGCTCCTATAATTCACCCCTCCACTTT	CASRLPPGQSSYNSPLHF
TRBV6-6	once	TRBJ1-5	NA	TGTGCCAGCAGCATAGAACAGAGGATCAATAGCAATCAGCCCCAGCATTTT	CASSIEQRINSNQPQHF
TRBV19	NA	TRBJ1-5	NA	TGTGCCAGTAGTATGGGTAGGGGTCGCAATCAGCCCCAGCATTTT	CASSMGRGRNQPQHF
TRBV27	NA	TRBJ2-1	NA	TGTGCCAGCAGTTTTATTTTTGGGAATGAGCAGTTCTTC	CASSFIFGNEQFF
TRBV6-4	many	TRBJ2-3	TRBD2	TGTGCCAGCAGTGCGGCGGGGGGGGCAGATACGCAGTATTTT	CASSAAGGADTQYF
TRBV19	many	TRBJ2-1	TRBD2	TGTGCCAGTAGTACTGGACTAGCAAACAATGAGCAGTTCTTC	CASSTGLANNEQFF
TRBV20-1	many	TRBJ2-1	TRBD2	TGCAGTGCTAGAGGGACAGCACGACTAGCGGACGTTGGTGAGCAGTTCTTC	CSARGTARLADVGEQFF
TRBV4-2	many	TRBJ2-3	TRBD1	TGTGCCAGCAGCCAAGTAGGGACAGGGGGCGCAGTTACAGATACGCAGTATTTT	CASSQVGTGGAVTDTQYF
TRBV10-1	many	TRBJ1-5	NA	TGCGCCAGCAGCCCGCGGACCCAGCATTTT	CASSPRTQHF
TRBV7-3	NA	TRBJ2-5	NA	TGTGCCAGCAGCTATTTAGGGAATCAAGAGACCCAGTACTTC	CASSYLGNQETQYF
TRBV3-2	NA	TRBJ2-7	NA	TGTGCCAGCAGCCAAGATCGGGGGAACTTC	CASSQDRGNF
TRBV7-8	many	TRBJ2-7	NA	TGTGCCAGCAGCTTCAGGGGGGCCTACGAGCAGTACTTC	CASSFRGAYEQYF
TRBV20-1	many	TRBJ2-7	NA	TGCAGTGCTAGAGACAGGGGCCCACTGGGCTCCTACGAGCAGTACTTC	CSARDRGPLGSYEQYF
TRBV7-8	many	TRBJ2-7	NA	TGTGCCAGCAGCTCAACAGGGTCCCCATACGAGCAGTACTTC	CASSSTGSPYEQYF
TRBV6-5	few	TRBJ2-6	TRBD2	TGTGCCAGCAGGAAGGGACTAGTAGTTGATCCTGGGGCCAACGTCCTGACTTTC	CASRKGLVVDPGANVLTF
TRBV7-2	once	TRBJ2-2	TRBD2	TGTGCCAGCAGCTTACTAGCGGGTACCGGGGAGCTGTTTTTT	CASSLLAGTGELFF
TRBV5-8	many	TRBJ1-1	TRBD1	TGTGCCAGCAGCCAAAGAGACAGGGGACTTCGGAACACTGAAGCTTTCTTT	CASSQRDRGLRNTEAFF
TRBV4-3	NA	TRBJ1-2	NA	TGCGCCAGCAGCCAAGGGGGGGTAGCCTATGGCTACACCTTC	CASSQGGVAYGYTF
TRBV7-2	NA	TRBJ1-4	NA	TGTGCCAGCAGCGAGTTCGTAAGCCGGGACAAAAATGAAAAACTGTTTTTT	CASSEFVSRDKNEKLFF
TRBV2	NA	TRBJ1-1	NA	TGTGCCAGCAGTTTCTGGGGGCGAGGCACTGAAGCTTTCTTT	CASSFWGRGTEAFF
TRBV19	NA	TRBJ1-5	NA	TGTGCCAGTAGTTCCCCCAATCAGCCCCAGCATTTT	CASSSPNQPQHF
TRBV10-3	many	TRBJ2-7	TRBD1	TGTGCCACCGGGACAGGGGGCCTCGACGAGCAGTACTTC	CATGTGGLDEQYF
TRBV19	NA	TRBJ2-1	TRBD2	TGTGCCAGTGCTCTAGCGGGAGAGGGTGAGCAGTTCTTC	CASALAGEGEQFF
TRBV25-1	NA	TRBJ2-5	TRBD1	TGCGCCAGCAGTGAAGGGACAGGTCAAGAGACCCAGTACTTC	CASSEGTGQETQYF
TRBV12-5	many	TRBJ2-7	NA	TGTGCTAGTGGTTTCGACGACATCTCCTACGAGCAGTACTTC	CASGFDDISYEQYF
TRBV7-9	many	TRBJ1-4	NA	TGTGCCAGCAGCCCGTACAGGCCAGGCGAATATGAAAAACTGTTTTTT	CASSPYRPGEYEKLFF
TRBV28	few	TRBJ2-5	TRBD2	TGTGCCAGCAGTTTAGTGGGGACTACACAAGAGACCCAGTACTTC	CASSLVGTTQETQYF
TRBV12-3/TRBV12-4	NA	TRBJ2-7	NA	TGTGCCAGCAGTTTATATGACAGCTTCTACGAGCAGTACTTC	CASSLYDSFYEQYF
TRBV4-1	NA	TRBJ2-1	TRBD2	TGCGCCAGCAGCCAAGCGGTGAGGACTAGCGGGAGTAATGAGCAGTTCTTC	CASSQAVRTSGSNEQFF
TRBV7-9	NA	TRBJ1-5	NA	TGTGCCAGCAGCTTAGGCAGCCATCAGCCCCAGCATTTT	CASSLGSHQPQHF
TRBV19	NA	TRBJ2-7	NA	TGTGCCAGTAGTATAGACTGGGGCGGGAACGAGCAGTACTTC	CASSIDWGGNEQYF
TRBV20-1	NA	TRBJ2-7	NA	TGCAGTGCCTTTAGCGGTTTTTCCTACGAGCAGTACTTC	CSAFSGFSYEQYF
TRBV12-3/TRBV12-4	NA	TRBJ2-1	NA	TGTGCCAGCAGTTTAGGGGGGAGTAACTACAATGAGCAGTTCTTC	CASSLGGSNYNEQFF
TRBV5-6	many	TRBJ1-3	NA	TGTGCCAGCAGCTTGGTTCTCTCTGGAAACACCATATATTTT	CASSLVLSGNTIYF
TRBV2	NA	TRBJ1-6	NA	TGTGCCAGTAGAGACAGCCAACTAAGTCCCCTCCACTTT	CASRDSQLSPLHF
TRBV15	NA	TRBJ2-7	NA	TGTGCCACCAGCAGCGACCCGGGGCCGGCCTACGAGCAGTACTTC	CATSSDPGPAYEQYF
TRBV7-6	many	TRBJ2-6	NA	TGTGCCAGCAACCCCGTCGCTGGGGCCAACGTCCTGACTTTC	CASNPVAGANVLTF
TRBV25-1	NA	TRBJ2-3	TRBD2	TGTGCCAGCAGCTCGGGACTAGCGGGAGGGGGTGATACGCAGTATTTT	CASSSGLAGGGDTQYF
TRBV16	many	TRBJ1-1	NA	TGTGCCAGCAGCCAGAAGTCTGGGACTGAAGCTTTCTTT	CASSQKSGTEAFF